This record looks at one T cell receptor beta chain sequence and its context. The antigen is not known. This specimen comes from a study of cytomegalovirus exposure and HLA in healthy donors. The primer mix had 60 Vbeta and 13 Jbeta primers. TCRdb's table, derived via immunoSEQ multiplex PCR, lists solely in-frame clones and lacks some. The table lists 100,000 to 120,000 clones, approximately 72% of them singletons. Looked up from germline, CDR1 is MNHEY and CDR2 is SMNVEV (reference sequence). V lost 3 bases, J lost 6 bases, and 16 bases lay in between. This CDR3 has 15 residues. Study results and caveats: Upon later analysis, HLA-associated TCR beta chains proved more clonally expanded than other, equally common chains. A missense variant in DCLRE1C was later tied to TCR beta V- and J-gene trimming.

The source of this sequence is a man aged 30 to 39 in good health and CMV-seronegative. This chain links TRBV27 with TRBJ2-3; D possibly corresponds to TRBD1 (6 bases). Sequenced sample: PBMCs. CDR3 DNA: TGTGCCAGCAGTTTGTATCAGGGGACCCCTGATACGCAGTATTTT. The encoded protein is CASSLYQGTPDTQYF.